The 30 T cell receptor beta chains listed next were all sequenced from one sample in a study of T cell changes during pregnancy in multiple sclerosis. Some clones are missing from TCRdb's copy, which holds only in-frame ones; the method was immunoSEQ multiplex PCR. The table shows tens of thousands of clones, with roughly 93% occurring only once. The sequences come from peripheral blood, collected in the third trimester of pregnancy. Receptors originate from a female donor with multiple sclerosis, enrolled in a pregnancy study.

The chain recombines TRBV18 with TRBJ1-1; 10 bases fit TRBD1. Germline CDR1 KGHSH, CDR2 LQKENI. The CDR3 totals 18 residues. V shed 5 bases, J shed 0 bases, and the junction held 12 bases outside the gene matches. CDR3 loop: CASSSQIRDRGMNTEAFF. CDR3 sequence (DNA): TGTGCCAGCTCATCGCAGATACGGGACAGGGGAATGAACACTGAAGCTTTCTTT.

The chain has TRBV28 and TRBJ2-7, with D perhaps TRBD1 (6 bases). This CDR3 comprises 14 residues. From germline, CDR1 is MDHEN and CDR2 SYDVKM. V shed 4 bases and J shed 5 bases, with 15 bases lying between them. The CDR3: CASSSQGGGHEQYF. CDR3 DNA sequence: TGTGCCAGCAGTTCCCAGGGTGGGGGCCACGAGCAGTACTTC.

CDR3 bases: TGTGCCATCAGGACAAACTGGGGGACAGGGGGCACCTATGGCTACACCTTC. Translation: CAIRTNWGTGGTYGYTF. The V and J genes are TRBV10-3 and TRBJ1-2; TRBD1 aligns across 12 bases. Germline values: CDR1 ENHRY, CDR2 SYGVKD. After removal of 6 bases from V and 4 bases from J, the junction contained 12 bases not matched to a gene. The CDR3 consists of 17 residues.

The V and J genes are TRBV4-1 and TRBJ1-5; D not resolved. V lost 1 base, J lost 0 bases, and 13 bases lay in between. This CDR3 contains 17 residues. From germline, CDR1 is MGHRA and CDR2 YSYEKL. The CDR3, as DNA: TGCGCCAGCAGCCAAGGAGACAACCATTATAGCAATCAGCCCCAGCATTTT. Translation gives CASSQGDNHYSNQPQHF.

The V gene is TRBV18, the J gene TRBJ1-4; D unclear. Between the trimmed V and J ends, which lost 0 bases and 8 bases, there was a span of 4 bases. Looked up from germline, CDR1 is KGHSH and CDR2 is LQKENI. The CDR3 covers 12 residues. CDR3 sequence reads: CASSPPSEKLFF. DNA for the CDR3: TGTGCCAGCTCACCACCGAGCGAAAAACTGTTTTTT.

For this clone: Additional DNA sequences in this sample encode the identical CDR3. The chain uses TRBV19 and TRBJ2-7, with TRBD1 identical over 7 bases. This CDR3 is 14 amino acids long. Per germline, CDR1 LNHDA and CDR2 SQIVND (reference sequence). The junction had 5 bases not matched to a gene; V was cut back by 4 bases and J by 2 bases. The CDR3 DNA is TGTGCCAGTAGTAACAGACAGGGAACCTACGAGCAGTACTTC. This translates into CASSNRQGTYEQYF.

V gene TRBV9 combines with J gene TRBJ2-3, with a possible D match to TRBD2 (6 bases). The CDR3 length is 17 residues. Germline V gene lookup returns CDR1 SGDLS and CDR2 YYNGEE. V was shortened by 3 bases and J by 3 bases, with 20 bases between the two germline ends. CDR3 protein: CASSELWGGTTTDTQYF. CDR3 DNA sequence: TGTGCCAGCAGCGAGTTGTGGGGCGGGACGACGACAGATACGCAGTATTTT.

There are a few counts of this clone. This rearrangement joins TRBV30 to TRBJ2-6, with D maybe TRBD1 (5 bases). Germline-derived CDR1 and CDR2 are GTSNPN and SVGIG (reference sequence). V was cut by 2 bases and J by 0 bases, with 8 bases left in between. This CDR3 spans 15 amino acids. The CDR3 bases are TGTGCCTGGAGTCCGCAGGGCTCTGGGGCCAACGTCCTGACTTTC. Its translation: CAWSPQGSGANVLTF.

The chain employs TRBV11-2 and TRBJ1-4; D is unresolved. This CDR3 comprises 15 residues. The germline V gene encodes CDR1 SGHAT and CDR2 FQNNGV. Trimming pared 1 base from V and 3 bases from J, leaving 9 bases between. CDR3 amino acids: CASSLVQEANEKLFF. The CDR3 DNA follows: TGTGCCAGCAGCTTAGTCCAGGAGGCTAATGAAAAACTGTTTTTT.

This sequence joins TRBV27 and TRBJ2-7; D is perhaps TRBD2 (7 bases). Deletions cut 2 bases from V and 3 bases from J, with 14 bases between. The CDR3 is 15 amino acids. Germline-derived CDR1 and CDR2 are MNHEY and SMNVEV (reference sequence). The DNA of the CDR3 is TGTGCCAGCAGTTTAGTTCCGAGGGGGGGCTACGAGCAGTACTTC. Translating gives CASSLVPRGGYEQYF.

The chain joins TRBV12-5 to TRBJ2-5, with D possibly being TRBD2 (5 bases). This CDR3 has 14 amino acids. V gave up 0 bases and J gave up 9 bases, with 14 bases separating them. Germline values: CDR1 LGHNT, CDR2 FRNRAP. The CDR3 DNA sequence: TGTGCTAGTGGTTTGGTACGGACCAGCGGAGCCCAGTACTTC. Translated: CASGLVRTSGAQYF.

The table lists this clone with a count of one. The V gene is TRBV7-9, the J gene TRBJ1-5; TRBD1 agrees at 7 bases. The trim removed 4 bases at V and 4 bases at J, leaving 7 bases unmatched. CDR3 size: 15 residues. Looked up from germline, CDR1 is SEHNR and CDR2 is FQNEAQ (reference sequence). This CDR3 reads CASSSEGQLNQPQHF. In DNA, the CDR3 is TGTGCCAGCAGCTCGGAGGGACAGTTGAATCAGCCCCAGCATTTT.

The rearrangement joins TRBV10-3 to TRBJ2-7; the D gene is possibly TRBD2 (5 bases). V lost 0 bases and J lost 2, with 14 bases in between. The germline V gene encodes CDR1 ENHRY and CDR2 SYGVKD. The CDR3 has 16 amino acids. The CDR3 sequence is CAISESATGSPYEQYF. DNA for the CDR3: TGTGCCATCAGTGAGTCTGCGACGGGGAGTCCCTACGAGCAGTACTTC.

The chain carries TRBV12-5 and TRBJ2-1, with unresolved D. The CDR3 covers 11 residues. Germline CDR1 LGHNT, CDR2 FRNRAP. Deletions cut 6 bases from V and 8 bases from J, with 8 bases between. In DNA, the CDR3 is TGTGCTAGTGGCCCAGTCGATGAGCAGTTCTTC. It yields the protein CASGPVDEQFF.

V is TRBV6-5 and J is TRBJ2-3; TRBD1 matches 8 bases. CDR1 is MNHEY and CDR2 is SVGAGI in the germline V gene. The CDR3 is made up of 13 amino acids. V lost 6 bases and J lost 1; bases outside the gene matches: 0. The chain's CDR3 is CASRDRGTDTQYF. CDR3 in DNA: TGTGCCAGCAGGGACAGGGGCACAGATACGCAGTATTTT.

This clone came up a few times. The chain couples TRBV21-1 to TRBJ2-1; TRBD1 is the table's D call and was not checked against the DNA. TRBV21-1 is labeled a pseudogene. The CDR3 has 16 amino acids. CDR3 amino acids: CAGYIDRGLYQNEQFF. CDR3 bases: TGTGCCGGCTATATCGACAGGGGGCTCTATCAGAATGAGCAGTTCTTC.

The rearrangement links TRBV19 to TRBJ2-1, with 9 bases fitting TRBD2. The CDR3 consists of 17 residues. Germline assignment: CDR1 LNHDA and CDR2 SQIVND (reference sequence). Losses at the gene ends were 3 bases for V and 6 bases for J; bases not matched to a gene: 12. The chain's CDR3 is CASSMVFSGREGNEQFF. The CDR3 DNA reads as TGTGCCAGTAGTATGGTTTTTAGCGGGAGAGAAGGCAATGAGCAGTTCTTC.

V gene TRBV5-1 combines with J gene TRBJ1-2; the D gene is possibly TRBD1 (6 bases). CDR3 length: 15 residues. Germline CDR1 reads SGHRS; CDR2 reads YFSETQ. Trimming shortened V by 0 bases and J by 8 bases, and 17 bases separated the two germline ends. The CDR3 is CASSLGAGDLGGYTF. The DNA for the CDR3 is TGCGCCAGCAGCTTGGGTGCAGGGGATCTAGGGGGCTACACCTTC.

This sequence joins TRBV5-3 and TRBJ1-2, with TRBD1 matching over 9 bases. TRBV5-3 is placed among ORFs of uncertain function. The CDR3 sequence is 15 residues long. Trimming at V came to 4 bases and at J to 7 bases, leaving 11 bases not matched to a gene. The CDR3 here is CARSLGTGFMGGYTF. Here the CDR3 DNA reads TGTGCCAGAAGCCTCGGGACAGGGTTTATGGGTGGCTACACCTTC.

The chain is built from TRBV7-2 and TRBJ2-7; TRBD1 matches 9 bases. The ends lost 5 bases at V and 4 bases at J; junction bases unmatched: 15. The CDR3 has 17 amino acids. Germline V gives CDR1 SGHTA, CDR2 FQGNSA. CDR3 in DNA: TGTGCCAGCAGCCGACCCCCCGGAGGACAGGGGACGTACGAGCAGTACTTC. Encoded protein: CASSRPPGGQGTYEQYF.

The chain has TRBV5-1 and TRBJ2-1; the match to TRBD2 covers 10 bases. Trimming removed 2 bases from V and 13 bases from J; junction bases left unmatched: 12. The CDR3 is 15 residues long. The germline CDR1 and CDR2 sequences are SGHRS and YFSETQ. The CDR3 DNA is TGCGCCAGCAGCTTCGAACTAGCGGGAAAGGACGAACAGTTCTTC. Its protein is CASSFELAGKDEQFF.

The rearrangement joins TRBV28 to TRBJ1-2; maybe TRBD1 (6 bases). Germline CDR1 is MDHEN and CDR2 is SYDVKM. This CDR3 spans 13 amino acids. Deletions cut 3 bases from V and 6 bases from J, with 11 bases between. The CDR3: CASSFRGADGYTF. As DNA, the CDR3 is TGTGCCAGCAGTTTTCGGGGGGCGGATGGCTACACCTTC.

This clone was found a few times. V and J are TRBV6-5 and TRBJ2-3, with 11 bases fitting TRBD2. This CDR3 is built from 16 residues. The ends lost 4 bases at V and 2 bases at J; junction bases unmatched: 5. Germline CDR1 reads MNHEY; CDR2 reads SVGAGI. This chain's CDR3 is CASSLSGLAVTDTQYF. CDR3 DNA sequence: TGTGCCAGCAGTTTATCGGGACTAGCGGTCACAGATACGCAGTATTTT.

V is TRBV27 and J is TRBJ2-2, with 9 bases lining up with TRBD1. The CDR3 is 16 residues long. V shed 6 bases and J 7 bases; nucleotides not matched to a gene: 12. Germline loops: CDR1 MNHEY, CDR2 SMNVEV (reference sequence). In DNA, the CDR3 is TGTGCCAGCAGAGATTTACAGGGGGCGCTTTTCGGGGAGCTGTTTTTT. This translates into CASRDLQGALFGELFF.

This chain joins TRBV7-9 and TRBJ2-7; 14 positions agree with TRBD2. CDR3 size: 18 residues. Germline V CDR1 and CDR2: SEHNR, FQNEAQ (reference sequence). J lost 3 bases, V lost 4 bases, and 11 bases had no gene match. This CDR3 reads CASSSPGQGTSGGYEQYF. DNA for the CDR3: TGTGCCAGCAGCTCGCCGGGACAGGGGACTAGCGGGGGCTACGAGCAGTACTTC.

J is TRBJ2-1 and V is TRBV28, with TRBD1 as a possible D gene (6 bases). Looked up from germline, CDR1 is MDHEN and CDR2 is SYDVKM. V was trimmed by 6 bases and J by 6 bases, leaving 9 bases between them. The CDR3 is 12 amino acids. The CDR3 is CASRGRGNEQFF. The CDR3 region has the DNA TGTGCCAGCAGAGGCAGGGGCAATGAGCAGTTCTTC.

CDR3 bases: TGTGCCAGCAGCGGTAGGACAGGGGGTTTTTCTGGAAACACCATATATTTT. This codes for CASSGRTGGFSGNTIYF. The rearrangement joins TRBV9 to TRBJ1-3; TRBD1 agrees at 10 bases. The V and J ends lost 3 bases and 1 base, in that order; junction bases with no gene match: 7. This CDR3 comprises 17 residues. Looked up from germline, CDR1 is SGDLS and CDR2 is YYNGEE.

The chain couples TRBV7-6 to TRBJ2-7; D is perhaps TRBD1 (6 bases). The V gene's germline CDR1 is SGHVS and CDR2 FNYEAQ. Trimming removed 5 bases at V and 0 bases at J, with 11 bases between. CDR3 length: 14 residues. The CDR3 DNA follows: TGTGCCAGCAGCACGTGGACAGACTCCTACGAGCAGTACTTC. Translation: CASSTWTDSYEQYF.

Here the CDR3 reads CASAGEPGQGNTEAFF. The CDR3 DNA reads as TGTGCCAGCGCCGGGGAACCGGGACAGGGGAACACTGAAGCTTTCTTT. V and J are TRBV7-9 and TRBJ1-1; 9 bases are a match to TRBD1. The CDR3 is 16 residues long. Germline V CDR1 and CDR2: SEHNR, FQNEAQ (reference sequence). With 8 bases clipped from V and 1 base from J, the junction kept 11 bases outside the gene matches. Variable domain in full (rest from reference TRBV7-9 and TRBJ1-1): DTGVSQNPRHKITKRGQNVTFRCDPISEHNRLYWYRQTLGQGPEFLTYFQNEAQLEKSRLLSDRFSAERPKGSFSTLEIQRTEQGDSAMYLCASAGEPGQGNTEAFFGQGTRLTVV.

The chain joins TRBV7-9 to TRBJ1-5, with D tentatively TRBD1 (5 bases). CDR3 size: 14 residues. In germline, CDR1 is SEHNR, CDR2 FQNEAQ (reference sequence). Trimming shortened V by 1 base and J by 2 bases, and 6 bases separated the two germline ends. CDR3 nucleotides: TGTGCCAGCAGCTTAGAAGGGGGCAATCAGCCCCAGCATTTT. Protein sequence: CASSLEGGNQPQHF.